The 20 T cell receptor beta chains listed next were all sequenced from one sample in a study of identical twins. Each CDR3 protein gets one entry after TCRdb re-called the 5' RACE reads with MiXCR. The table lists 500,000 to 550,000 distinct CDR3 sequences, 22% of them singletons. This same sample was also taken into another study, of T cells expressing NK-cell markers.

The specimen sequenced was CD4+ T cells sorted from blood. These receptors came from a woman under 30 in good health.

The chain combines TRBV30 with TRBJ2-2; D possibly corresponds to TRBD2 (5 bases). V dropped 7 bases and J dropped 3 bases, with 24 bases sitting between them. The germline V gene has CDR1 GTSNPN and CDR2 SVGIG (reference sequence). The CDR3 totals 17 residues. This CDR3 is CALYPGLTLGYTGELFF. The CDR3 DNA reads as TGTGCCTTGTATCCAGGACTCACCTTGGGTTACACCGGGGAGCTGTTTTTT.

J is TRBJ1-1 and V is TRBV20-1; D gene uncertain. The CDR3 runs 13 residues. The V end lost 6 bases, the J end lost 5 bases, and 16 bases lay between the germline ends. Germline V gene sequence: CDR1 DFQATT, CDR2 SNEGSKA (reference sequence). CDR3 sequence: CSAAGPIGTEAFF. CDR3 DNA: TGCAGTGCCGCGGGTCCGATAGGAACTGAAGCTTTCTTT.

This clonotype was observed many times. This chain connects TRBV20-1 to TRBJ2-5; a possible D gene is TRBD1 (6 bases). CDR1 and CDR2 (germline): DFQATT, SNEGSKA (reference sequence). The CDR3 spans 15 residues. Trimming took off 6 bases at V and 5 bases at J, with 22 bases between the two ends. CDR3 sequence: CSAQPTGLTWETQYF. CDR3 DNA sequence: TGCAGTGCCCAACCAACAGGGTTAACGTGGGAGACCCAGTACTTC.

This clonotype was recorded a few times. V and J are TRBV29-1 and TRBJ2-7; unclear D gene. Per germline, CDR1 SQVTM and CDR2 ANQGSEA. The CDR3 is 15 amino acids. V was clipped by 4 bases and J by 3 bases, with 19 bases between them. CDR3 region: CSVATQMGASYEQYF. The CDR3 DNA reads TGCAGCGTTGCAACCCAGATGGGCGCGAGCTACGAGCAGTACTTC.

CDR3: CATLKGGSYNEQFF. The CDR3 DNA is TGTGCCACCTTAAAGGGGGGCTCCTACAATGAGCAGTTCTTC. The J gene is TRBJ2-1, the V gene TRBV15, with D perhaps assigned TRBD1 or TRBD2 (6 bases each). The CDR3 consists of 14 residues. Deletions cut 8 bases from V and 0 bases from J, with 11 bases between. Germline V gives CDR1 LNHNV, CDR2 YYDKDF (reference sequence).

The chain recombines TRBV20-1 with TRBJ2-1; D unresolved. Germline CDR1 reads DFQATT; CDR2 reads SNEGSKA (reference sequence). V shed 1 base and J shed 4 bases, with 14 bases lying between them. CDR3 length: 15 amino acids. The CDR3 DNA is TGCAGTGCTAGAGTTATGGGAAGGGATTACAATGAGCAGTTCTTC. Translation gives CSARVMGRDYNEQFF.

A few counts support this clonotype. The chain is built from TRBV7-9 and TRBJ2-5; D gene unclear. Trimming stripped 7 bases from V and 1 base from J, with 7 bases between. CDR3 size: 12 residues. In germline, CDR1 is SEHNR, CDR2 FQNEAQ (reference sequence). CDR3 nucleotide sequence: TGTGCCAGCAACCGTCTCCAAGAGACCCAGTACTTC. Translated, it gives CASNRLQETQYF. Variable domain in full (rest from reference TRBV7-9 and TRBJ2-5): DTGVSQNPRHKITKRGQNVTFRCDPISEHNRLYWYRQTLGQGPEFLTYFQNEAQLEKSRLLSDRFSAERPKGSFSTLEIQRTEQGDSAMYLCASNRLQETQYFGPGTRLLVL.

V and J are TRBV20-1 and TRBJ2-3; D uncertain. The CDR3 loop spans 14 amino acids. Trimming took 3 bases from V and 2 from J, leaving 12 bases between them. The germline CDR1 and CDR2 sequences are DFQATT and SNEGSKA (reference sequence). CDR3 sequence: CSARTGYTTDTQYF. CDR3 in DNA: TGCAGTGCTAGGACTGGATATACCACAGATACGCAGTATTTT.

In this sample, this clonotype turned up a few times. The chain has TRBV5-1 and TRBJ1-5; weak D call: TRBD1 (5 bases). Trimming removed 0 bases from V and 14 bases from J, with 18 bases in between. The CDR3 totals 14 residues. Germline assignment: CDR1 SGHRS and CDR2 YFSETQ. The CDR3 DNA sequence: TGCGCCAGCAGCTTGGTTTTTCGTCCGGGACGCGAGCATTTT. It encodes CASSLVFRPGREHF.

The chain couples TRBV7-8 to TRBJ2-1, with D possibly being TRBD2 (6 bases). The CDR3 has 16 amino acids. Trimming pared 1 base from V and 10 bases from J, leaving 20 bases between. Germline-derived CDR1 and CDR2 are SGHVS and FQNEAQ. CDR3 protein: CASSLVGGPVGREQFF. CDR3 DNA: TGTGCCAGCAGCTTAGTAGGTGGACCCGTGGGGAGGGAGCAGTTCTTC.

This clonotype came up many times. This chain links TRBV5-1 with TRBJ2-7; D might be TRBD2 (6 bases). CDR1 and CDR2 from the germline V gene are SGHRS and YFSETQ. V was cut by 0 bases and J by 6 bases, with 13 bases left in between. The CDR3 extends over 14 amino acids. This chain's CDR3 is CASSLAGGDFEQYF. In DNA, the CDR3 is TGCGCCAGCAGCTTGGCCGGGGGTGACTTCGAGCAGTACTTC.

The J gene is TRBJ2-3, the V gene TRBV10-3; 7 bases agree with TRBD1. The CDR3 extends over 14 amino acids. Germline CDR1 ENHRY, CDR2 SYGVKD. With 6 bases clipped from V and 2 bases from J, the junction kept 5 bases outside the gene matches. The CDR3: CAIRVQGITDTQYF. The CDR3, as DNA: TGTGCCATCAGAGTACAGGGGATCACAGATACGCAGTATTTT.

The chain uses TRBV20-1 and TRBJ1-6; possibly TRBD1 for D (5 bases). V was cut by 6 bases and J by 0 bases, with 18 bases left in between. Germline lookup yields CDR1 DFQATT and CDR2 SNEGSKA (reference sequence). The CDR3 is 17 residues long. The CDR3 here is CSAPRRGAGSYNSPLHF. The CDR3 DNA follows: TGCAGTGCGCCCCGTAGAGGGGCGGGCTCCTATAATTCACCCCTCCACTTT.

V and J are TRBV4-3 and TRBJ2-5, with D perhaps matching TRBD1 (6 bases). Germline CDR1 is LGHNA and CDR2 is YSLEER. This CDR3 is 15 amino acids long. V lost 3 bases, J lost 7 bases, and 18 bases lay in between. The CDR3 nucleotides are TGCGCCAGCAGCCAGTTCCCGACAGGCTTGGGGACCCAGTACTTC. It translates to CASSQFPTGLGTQYF.

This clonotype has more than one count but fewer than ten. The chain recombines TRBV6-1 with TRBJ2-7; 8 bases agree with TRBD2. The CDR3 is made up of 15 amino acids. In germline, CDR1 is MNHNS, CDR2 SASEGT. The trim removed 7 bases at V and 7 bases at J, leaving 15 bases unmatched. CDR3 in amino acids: CASKPPGLDHVEQYF. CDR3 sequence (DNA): TGTGCCAGCAAACCGCCGGGACTAGACCATGTGGAGCAGTACTTC.

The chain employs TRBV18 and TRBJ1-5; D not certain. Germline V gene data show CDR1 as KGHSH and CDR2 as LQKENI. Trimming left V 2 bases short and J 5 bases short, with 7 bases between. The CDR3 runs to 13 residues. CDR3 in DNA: TGTGCCAGCTCACCAAGGTCGGATCAGCCCCAGCATTTT. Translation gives CASSPRSDQPQHF.

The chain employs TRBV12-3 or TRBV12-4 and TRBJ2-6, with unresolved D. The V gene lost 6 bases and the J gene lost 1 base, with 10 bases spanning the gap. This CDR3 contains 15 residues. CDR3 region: CASSLRPSGANVLTF. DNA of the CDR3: TGTGCCAGCAGCCTCAGGCCTTCTGGGGCCAACGTCCTGACTTTC.

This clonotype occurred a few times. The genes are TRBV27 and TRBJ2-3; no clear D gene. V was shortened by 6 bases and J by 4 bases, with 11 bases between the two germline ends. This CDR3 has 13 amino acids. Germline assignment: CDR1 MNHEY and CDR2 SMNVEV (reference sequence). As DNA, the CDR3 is TGTGCCAGCAGCCATGCCCCCGCAGATACGCAGTATTTT. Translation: CASSHAPADTQYF.

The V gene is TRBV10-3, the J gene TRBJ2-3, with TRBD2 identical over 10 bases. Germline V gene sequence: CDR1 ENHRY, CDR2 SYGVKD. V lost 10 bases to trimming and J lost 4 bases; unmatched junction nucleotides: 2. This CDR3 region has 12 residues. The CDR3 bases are TGTGCCACCCTAGCGGGAGCAGATACGCAGTATTTT. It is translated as CATLAGADTQYF.

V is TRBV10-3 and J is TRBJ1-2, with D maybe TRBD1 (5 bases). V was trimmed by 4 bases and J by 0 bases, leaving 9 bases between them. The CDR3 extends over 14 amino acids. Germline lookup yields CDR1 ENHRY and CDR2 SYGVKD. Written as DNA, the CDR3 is TGTGCCATCAGTGGGGGGACGGCTAACTATGGCTACACCTTC. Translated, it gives CAISGGTANYGYTF.